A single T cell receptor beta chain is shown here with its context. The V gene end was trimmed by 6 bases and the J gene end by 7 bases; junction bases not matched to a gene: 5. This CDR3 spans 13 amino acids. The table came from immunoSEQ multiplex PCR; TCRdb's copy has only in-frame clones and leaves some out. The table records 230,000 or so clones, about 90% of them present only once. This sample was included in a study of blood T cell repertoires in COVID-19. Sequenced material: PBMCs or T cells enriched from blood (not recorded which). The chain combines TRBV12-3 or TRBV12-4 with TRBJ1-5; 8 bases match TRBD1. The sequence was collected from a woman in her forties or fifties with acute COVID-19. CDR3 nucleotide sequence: TGTGCCAGCAGCAACAGGGGGATACAGCCCCAGCATTTT. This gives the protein CASSNRGIQPQHF.